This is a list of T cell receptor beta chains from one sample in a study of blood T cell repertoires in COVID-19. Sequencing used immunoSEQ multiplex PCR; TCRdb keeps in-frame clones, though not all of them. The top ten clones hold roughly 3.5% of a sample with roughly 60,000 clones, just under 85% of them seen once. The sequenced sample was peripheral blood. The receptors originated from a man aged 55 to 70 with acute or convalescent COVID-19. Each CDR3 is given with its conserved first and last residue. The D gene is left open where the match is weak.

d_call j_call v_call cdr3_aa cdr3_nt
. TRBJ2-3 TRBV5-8 CASSLGANSAADTQYF TGTGCCAGCAGCTTGGGCGCGAACTCGGCGGCAGATACGCAGTATTTT
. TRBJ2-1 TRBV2 CASSENYRDEQFF TGTGCCAGCAGTGAAAATTATCGGGATGAGCAGTTCTTC
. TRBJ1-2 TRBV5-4 CASSLDSRYGYTF TGTGCCAGCAGCTTGGACAGCCGCTATGGCTACACCTTC
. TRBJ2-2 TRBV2 CASSVRGNTGELFF TGTGCCAGCAGTGTGCGGGGAAACACCGGGGAGCTGTTTTTT
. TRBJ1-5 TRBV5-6 CASSLGQPSNQPQHF TGTGCCAGCAGCTTGGGACAGCCTAGCAATCAGCCCCAGCATTTT
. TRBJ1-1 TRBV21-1 CASSTDGGTVGTEAFF TGTGCCAGCAGCACCGATGGGGGGACAGTTGGCACTGAAGCTTTCTTT
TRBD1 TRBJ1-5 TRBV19 CASSIAAGGSDQPQHF TGTGCCAGTAGTATTGCGGCAGGGGGGAGTGATCAGCCCCAGCATTTT
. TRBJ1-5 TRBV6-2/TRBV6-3 CASSSHRLDRQNQPQHF TGTGCCAGCAGTTCGCACCGACTCGACAGGCAGAATCAGCCCCAGCATTTT
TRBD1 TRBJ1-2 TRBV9 CASSVAPGQYYGYTF TGTGCCAGCAGCGTAGCTCCGGGACAGTACTATGGCTACACCTTC
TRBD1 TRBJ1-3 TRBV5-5 CASSSDRESGNTIYF TGTGCCAGCAGCTCGGACAGGGAGTCAGGAAACACCATATATTTT
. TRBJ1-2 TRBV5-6 CASSLPPGFDYGYTF TGTGCCAGCAGCTTGCCCCCCGGTTTTGACTATGGCTACACCTTC
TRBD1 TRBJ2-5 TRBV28 CASSAHPRTGQETQYF TGTGCCAGCAGTGCTCACCCCCGGACAGGGCAAGAGACCCAGTACTTC
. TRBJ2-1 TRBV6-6 CASSADWHNEQFF TGTGCCAGCAGCGCCGACTGGCACAATGAGCAGTTCTTC
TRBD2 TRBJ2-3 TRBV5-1 CASSLGASGGMGTQYF TGCGCCAGCAGCTTGGGGGCTAGCGGGGGCATGGGTACGCAGTATTTT
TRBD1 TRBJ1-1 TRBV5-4 CASSLPGAGGNTEAFF TGTGCCAGCAGCTTACCCGGAGCAGGGGGGAACACTGAAGCTTTCTTT
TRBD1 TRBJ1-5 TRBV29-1 CSVQGANQPQHF TGCAGCGTACAGGGGGCCAATCAGCCCCAGCATTTT
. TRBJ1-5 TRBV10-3 CAIKQGLGQPQHF TGTGCCATCAAACAGGGTTTGGGACAGCCCCAGCATTTT